This TCR beta chain was observed in a study of CD8 T cells in Susac syndrome. RNA amounts of about 0.5 to 1 ug underwent reverse transcription with random hexamers. An immunoSEQ multiplex PCR amplified TCR beta CDR3 over 54 Vbeta and 13 Jbeta. TCRdb re-analysed the immunoSEQ multiplex PCR reads in MiXCR, keeping a single row per CDR3 protein. In the table there are 160,000 or so distinct CDR3 sequences, about 95% of which are singletons. The authors sequenced TCR beta from blood CD8+ and CD4+ T cells. The multiple sclerosis controls, all treatment-naive patients, had relapsing-remitting disease that was stable or active. TEMRA cells were FACS-enriched, while CD8+ and CD4+ T cells were negatively isolated. V shed 4 bases and J 1 base; nucleotides not matched to a gene: 4. CDR1 is SQVTM, CDR2 ANQGSEA, per germline. The CDR3 consists of 13 residues.

Sequencing used CD8+ T cells from PBMCs. The chain has TRBV29-1 and TRBJ2-7; 7 nucleotides line up with TRBD2. The clonotype was recovered from a human donor with multiple sclerosis. CDR3 loop: CSVVVSGSYEQYF. DNA of the CDR3: TGCAGCGTTGTCGTTAGCGGGTCCTACGAGCAGTACTTC.